The clone carrying this TCR beta chain was counted at least ten times. Its specificity is unknown. Amplified regions were TCR beta CDR3 sequences from RNA transcripts. The primer set for the first-round RT-PCR of the TCR CDR3 was HTBI. TCRdb re-called the multiplex PCR reads through MiXCR, storing one row per CDR3 protein. The sample lists around 540,000 distinct CDR3 sequences; about 16% were seen once. This record belongs to a study of T cells in Graves' hyperthyroidism and ophthalmopathy. General study findings and limits: Before onset, ophthalmopathy was predicted by the model a median around 6 months earlier.

CDR3 length: 15 amino acids. CDR1 and CDR2 from the germline V gene are GTSNPN and SVGIG (reference sequence). Unmatched junction bases numbered 11, after V lost 2 bases and J lost 8 bases. This sequence originates from a woman aged 30 to 39 with Graves' ophthalmopathy. This chain connects TRBV30 to TRBJ1-4; the match to TRBD1 covers 7 bases. Sequenced material: blood. This CDR3 is CAWSRDTGVGEKLFF. For the CDR3, the DNA is TGTGCCTGGAGTCGCGATACAGGGGTAGGCGAAAAACTGTTTTTT. Based on the CDR3 plus reference TRBV30 and TRBJ1-4, the full variable domain is SQTIHQWPATLVQPVGSPLSLECTVEGTSNPNLYWYRQAAGRGLQLLFYSVGIGQISSEVPQNLSASRPQDRQFILSSKKLLLSDSGFYLCAWSRDTGVGEKLFFGSGTQLSVL.